Listed below are T cell receptor beta chains from one sample, sequenced in a study of blood T cells in healthy people across ages. One entry per CDR3 protein results from TCRdb running MiXCR on the 5' RACE reads. The repertoire holds roughly 680,000 distinct CDR3 sequences, with under 65% as singletons. Material for sequencing was blood. These receptors were collected from a woman aged 80 or over in good health. Each CDR3 is given with its conserved first and last residue. The D gene is left open where the match is weak. Only part of the rows carry a size: once, few, many, or a class if the clone is expanded.

>few|NA|TRBV12-3/TRBV12-4|TRBJ1-1
CASSLEGRGTEAFF
TGTGCCAGCAGTTTAGAGGGGAGGGGTACTGAAGCTTTCTTT
>once|TRBD1|TRBV11-2|TRBJ2-1
CASSTRYRDRGLEQFF
TGTGCCAGCAGCACCCGATACCGGGACAGGGGGCTTGAGCAGTTCTTC
>few|TRBD1|TRBV12-3/TRBV12-4|TRBJ2-7
CASSKGQIYEQYF
TGTGCCAGCAGCAAGGGACAGATCTACGAGCAGTACTTC
>NA|NA|TRBV20-1|TRBJ2-1
CSARKLVNEQFF
TGCAGTGCTAGAAAACTAGTCAATGAGCAGTTCTTC
>NA|TRBD2|TRBV25-1|TRBJ2-1
CASSDSAGGAGNEQFF
TGTGCCAGCAGTGATAGTGCGGGAGGGGCCGGGAATGAGCAGTTCTTC
>NA|NA|TRBV12-3/TRBV12-4|TRBJ1-6
CASSLNYWGSPLHF
TGTGCCAGCAGTTTGAACTATTGGGGTTCACCCCTCCACTTT
>NA|TRBD1|TRBV20-1|TRBJ2-7
CSASSDRDPYEQYF
TGCAGTGCTAGCAGTGACAGGGACCCCTACGAGCAGTACTTC
>once|NA|TRBV7-8|TRBJ1-6
CASSLVDSYNSPLLF
TGTGCCAGCAGCTTAGTTGACAGCTATAATTCACCCCTCCTCTTT
>few|NA|TRBV5-1|TRBJ1-1
CASSFGVLVNTEAFF
TGCGCCAGCAGCTTTGGGGTCTTGGTGAACACTGAAGCTTTCTTT
>NA|NA|TRBV4-1|TRBJ1-5
CASSQELGNQPQHF
TGCGCCAGCAGCCAAGAACTAGGGAATCAGCCCCAGCATTTT
>few|NA|TRBV12-3/TRBV12-4|TRBJ2-2
CASSFAATGELFF
TGTGCCAGCAGTTTTGCTGCGACCGGGGAGCTGTTTTTT
>few|NA|TRBV4-2|TRBJ2-1
CASSQAGYNEQFF
TGTGCCAGCAGCCAAGCGGGGTACAATGAGCAGTTCTTC